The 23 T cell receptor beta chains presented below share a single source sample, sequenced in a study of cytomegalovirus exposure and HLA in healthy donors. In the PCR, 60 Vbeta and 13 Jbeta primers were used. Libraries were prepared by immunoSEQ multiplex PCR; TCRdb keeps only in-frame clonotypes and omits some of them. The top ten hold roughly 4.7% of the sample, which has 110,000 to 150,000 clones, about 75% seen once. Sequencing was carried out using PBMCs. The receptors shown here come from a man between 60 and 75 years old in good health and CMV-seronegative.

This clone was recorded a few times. The CDR3 loop is CASSPTPTGAIAEAFF. CDR3 nucleotide sequence: TGTGCCAGCAGCCCTACGCCGACAGGGGCGATAGCTGAAGCTTTCTTT. The gene calls are TRBV9 and TRBJ1-1; 8 bases map to TRBD1. Germline-derived CDR1 and CDR2 are SGDLS and YYNGEE. V lost 4 bases and J lost 6; bases outside the gene matches: 14. The length of the CDR3 is 16 residues.

For the CDR3, the DNA is TGCAGCGTTGAGGGACAGGGGGTGGAGACCCAGTACTTC. It translates to CSVEGQGVETQYF. The chain uses TRBV29-1 and TRBJ2-5, with 11 bases matching TRBD1. The CDR3 consists of 13 residues. From germline, CDR1 is SQVTM and CDR2 ANQGSEA. V shed 3 bases and J 5 bases; nucleotides not matched to a gene: 2.

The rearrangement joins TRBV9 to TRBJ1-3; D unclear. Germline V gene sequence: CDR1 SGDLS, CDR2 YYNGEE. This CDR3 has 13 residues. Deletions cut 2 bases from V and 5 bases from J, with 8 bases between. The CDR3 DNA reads TGTGCCAGCAGCGTCGCCGGGAGAAACACCATATATTTT. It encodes CASSVAGRNTIYF.

This CDR3 reads CASSRKTGLNTGELFF. The CDR3 DNA follows: TGTGCCAGCAGCCGGAAGACAGGGCTAAACACCGGGGAGCTGTTTTTT. The chain joins TRBV5-8 to TRBJ2-2; TRBD1 matches 7 bases. From germline, CDR1 is SGHTS and CDR2 YDEGEE. The J segment lost 2 bases and the V segment lost 4 bases, leaving 8 bases of the junction unmatched. CDR3 length equals 16 residues.

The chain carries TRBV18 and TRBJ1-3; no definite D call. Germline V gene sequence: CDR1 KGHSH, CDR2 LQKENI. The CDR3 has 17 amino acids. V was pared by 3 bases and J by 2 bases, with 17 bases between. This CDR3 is CASSPAGSGLTGNTIYF. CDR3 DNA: TGTGCCAGCTCACCGGCCGGATCCGGACTAACTGGAAACACCATATATTTT.

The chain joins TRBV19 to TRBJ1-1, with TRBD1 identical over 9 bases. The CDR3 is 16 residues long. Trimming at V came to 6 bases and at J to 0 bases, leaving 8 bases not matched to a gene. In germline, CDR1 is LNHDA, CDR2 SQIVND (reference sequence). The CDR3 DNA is TGTGCCAGTAGCCGGGACAGGGATATTATGAACACTGAAGCTTTCTTT. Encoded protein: CASSRDRDIMNTEAFF.

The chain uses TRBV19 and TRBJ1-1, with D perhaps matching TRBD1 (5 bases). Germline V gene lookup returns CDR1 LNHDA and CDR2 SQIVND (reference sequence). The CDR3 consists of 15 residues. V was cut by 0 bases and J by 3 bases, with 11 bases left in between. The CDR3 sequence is CASSIDRGRDTEAFF. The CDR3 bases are TGTGCCAGTAGTATAGATCGGGGGAGGGACACTGAAGCTTTCTTT.

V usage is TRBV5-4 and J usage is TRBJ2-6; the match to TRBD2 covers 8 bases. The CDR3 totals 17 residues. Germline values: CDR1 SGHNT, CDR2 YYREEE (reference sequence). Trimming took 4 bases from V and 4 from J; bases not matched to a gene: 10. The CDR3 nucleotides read TGTGCCAGCAGCGTCGCGAGCGGGAGAACGGGGGCCAACGTCCTGACTTTC. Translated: CASSVASGRTGANVLTF. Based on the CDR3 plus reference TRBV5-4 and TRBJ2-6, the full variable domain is ETGVTQSPTHLIKTRGQQVTLRCSSQSGHNTVSWYQQALGQGPQFIFQYYREEENGRGNFPPRFSGLQFPNYSSELNVNALELDDSALYLCASSVASGRTGANVLTFGAGSRLTVL.

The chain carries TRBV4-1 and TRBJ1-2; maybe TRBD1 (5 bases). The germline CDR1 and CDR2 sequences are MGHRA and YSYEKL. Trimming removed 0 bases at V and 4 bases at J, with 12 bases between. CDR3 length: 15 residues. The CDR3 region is CASSQDPGRLYGYTF. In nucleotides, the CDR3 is TGCGCCAGCAGCCAAGATCCAGGGCGGCTCTATGGCTACACCTTC.

Here the CDR3 reads CASSLGRFDTGELFF. The CDR3 nucleotides are TGTGCCAGCAGCTTGGGGCGTTTCGACACCGGGGAGCTGTTTTTT. The chain links TRBV7-3 to TRBJ2-2; D is possibly TRBD1 (5 bases). Germline CDR1 is SGHTA and CDR2 is FQGTGA. The CDR3 runs 15 residues. V lost 3 bases, J lost 3 bases, and 11 bases lay in between.

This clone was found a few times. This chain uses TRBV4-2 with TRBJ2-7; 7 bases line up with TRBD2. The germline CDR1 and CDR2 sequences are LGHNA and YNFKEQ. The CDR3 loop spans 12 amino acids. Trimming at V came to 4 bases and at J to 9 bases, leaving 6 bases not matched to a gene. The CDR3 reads CASSRDYGGQYF. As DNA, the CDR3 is TGTGCCAGCAGCCGGGACTACGGAGGGCAGTACTTC.

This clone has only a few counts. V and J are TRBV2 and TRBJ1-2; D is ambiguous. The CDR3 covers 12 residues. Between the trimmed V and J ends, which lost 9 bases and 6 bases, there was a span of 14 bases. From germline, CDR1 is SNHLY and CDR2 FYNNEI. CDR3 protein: CASLFQADGYTF. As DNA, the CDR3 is TGTGCCAGTCTCTTCCAGGCTGATGGCTACACCTTC.

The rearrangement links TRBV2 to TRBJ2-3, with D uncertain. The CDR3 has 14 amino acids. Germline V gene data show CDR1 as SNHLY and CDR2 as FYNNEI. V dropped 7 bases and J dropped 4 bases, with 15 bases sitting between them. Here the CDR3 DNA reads TGTGCCAGCAAACGAGAGCCGGTGGCAGATACGCAGTATTTT. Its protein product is CASKREPVADTQYF.

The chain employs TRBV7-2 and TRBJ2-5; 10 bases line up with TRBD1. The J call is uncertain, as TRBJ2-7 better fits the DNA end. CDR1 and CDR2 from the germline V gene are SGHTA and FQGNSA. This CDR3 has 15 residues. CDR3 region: CASSFAGTGAYEQYF. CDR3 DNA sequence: TGTGCCAGCAGCTTCGCCGGGACAGGGGCCTACGAGCAGTACTTC.

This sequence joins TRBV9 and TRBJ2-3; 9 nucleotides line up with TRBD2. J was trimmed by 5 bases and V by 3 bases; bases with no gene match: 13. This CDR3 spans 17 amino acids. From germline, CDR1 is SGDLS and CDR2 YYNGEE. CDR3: CASSAQGTGLAVDTQYF. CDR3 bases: TGTGCCAGCAGCGCTCAGGGGACGGGACTAGCAGTAGATACGCAGTATTTT.

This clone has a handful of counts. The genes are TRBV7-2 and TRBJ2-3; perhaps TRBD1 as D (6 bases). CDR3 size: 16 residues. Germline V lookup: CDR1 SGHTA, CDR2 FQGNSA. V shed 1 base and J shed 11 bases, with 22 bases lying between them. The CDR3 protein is CASSLEQGIEGIKQYF. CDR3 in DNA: TGTGCCAGCAGCTTAGAACAGGGAATTGAGGGGATCAAGCAGTATTTT. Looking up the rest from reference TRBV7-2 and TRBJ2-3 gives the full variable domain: GAGVSQSPSNKVTEKGKDVELRCDPISGHTALYWYRQSLGQGLEFLIYFQGNSAPDKSGLPSDRFSAERTGGSVSTLTIQRTQQEDSAVYLCASSLEQGIEGIKQYFGPGTRLTVL.

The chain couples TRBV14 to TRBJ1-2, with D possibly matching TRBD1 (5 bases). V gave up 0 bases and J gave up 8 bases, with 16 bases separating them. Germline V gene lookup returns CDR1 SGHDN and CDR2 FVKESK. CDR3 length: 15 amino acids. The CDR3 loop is CASSQDRQGIGGYTF. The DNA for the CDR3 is TGTGCCAGCAGCCAAGATAGGCAGGGAATTGGAGGCTACACCTTC.

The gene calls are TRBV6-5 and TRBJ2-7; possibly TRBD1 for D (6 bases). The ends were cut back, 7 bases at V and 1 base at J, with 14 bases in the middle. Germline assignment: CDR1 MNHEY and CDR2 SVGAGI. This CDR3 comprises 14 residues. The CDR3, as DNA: TGTGCCAGCACTTCGACAGGTTCTTCCTACGAGCAGTACTTC. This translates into CASTSTGSSYEQYF.

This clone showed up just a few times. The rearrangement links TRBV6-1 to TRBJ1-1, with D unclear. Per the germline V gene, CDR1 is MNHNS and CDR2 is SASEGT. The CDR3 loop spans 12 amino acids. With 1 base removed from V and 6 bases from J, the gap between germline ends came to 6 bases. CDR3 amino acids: CASSEGRAEAFF. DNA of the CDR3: TGTGCCAGCAGTGAAGGGAGGGCTGAAGCTTTCTTT.

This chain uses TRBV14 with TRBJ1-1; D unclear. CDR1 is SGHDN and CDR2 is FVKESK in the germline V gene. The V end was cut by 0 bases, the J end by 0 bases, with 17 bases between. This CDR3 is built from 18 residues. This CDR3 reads CASSQELRRAQMNTEAFF. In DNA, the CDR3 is TGTGCCAGCAGCCAAGAACTGCGGAGGGCTCAAATGAACACTGAAGCTTTCTTT.

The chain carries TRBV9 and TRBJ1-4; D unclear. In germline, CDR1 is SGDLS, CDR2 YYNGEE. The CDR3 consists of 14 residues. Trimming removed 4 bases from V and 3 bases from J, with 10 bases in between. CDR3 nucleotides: TGTGCCAGCAGCTCGAGGGAGGCTAATGAAAAACTGTTTTTT. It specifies CASSSREANEKLFF.

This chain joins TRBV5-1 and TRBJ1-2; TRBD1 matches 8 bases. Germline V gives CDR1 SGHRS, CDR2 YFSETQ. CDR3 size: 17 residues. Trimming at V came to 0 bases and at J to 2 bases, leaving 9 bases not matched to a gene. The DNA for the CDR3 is TGCGCCAGCAGCTTGGAAAGAGGACAGGGCCGGAACTATGGCTACACCTTC. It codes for CASSLERGQGRNYGYTF.

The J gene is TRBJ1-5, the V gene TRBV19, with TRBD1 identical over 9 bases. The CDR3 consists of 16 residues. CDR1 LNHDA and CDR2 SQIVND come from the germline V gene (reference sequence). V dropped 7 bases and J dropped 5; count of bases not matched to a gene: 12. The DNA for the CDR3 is TGTGCCAGTAAAGATCCGGGACAGGGAGATTATCAGCCCCAGCATTTT. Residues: CASKDPGQGDYQPQHF.